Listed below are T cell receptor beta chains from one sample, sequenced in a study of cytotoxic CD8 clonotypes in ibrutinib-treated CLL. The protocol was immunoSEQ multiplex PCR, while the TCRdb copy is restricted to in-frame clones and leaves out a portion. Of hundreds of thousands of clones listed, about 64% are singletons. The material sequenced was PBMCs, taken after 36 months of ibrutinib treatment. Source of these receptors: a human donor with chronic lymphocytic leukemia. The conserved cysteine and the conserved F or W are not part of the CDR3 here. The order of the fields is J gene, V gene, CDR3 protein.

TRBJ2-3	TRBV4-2	ASSPLGTDFLAGLADTQY
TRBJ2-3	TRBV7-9	ASSLAGGPGTQY
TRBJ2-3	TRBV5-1	ASSLTSRSDTQY
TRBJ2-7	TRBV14	ASSQSGTGSYEQY
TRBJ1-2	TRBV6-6	ASSYLDSYGYT
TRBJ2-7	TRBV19	ASSVNSGTPSEQY
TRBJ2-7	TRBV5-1	ASSLVEGQGAREQY
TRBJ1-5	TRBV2	ASQTGYSNQPQH
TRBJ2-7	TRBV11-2	ATQLGQNYEQY
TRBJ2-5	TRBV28	ASSGGAEETQY
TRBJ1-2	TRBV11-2	ASSLFIGYGYT
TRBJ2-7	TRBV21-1	ASSKSDRGRHEQY
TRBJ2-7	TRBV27	ASSSVAGSYEQY
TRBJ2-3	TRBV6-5	ASTPGGPPTDTQY
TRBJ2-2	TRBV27	ASSPGTRDGELF
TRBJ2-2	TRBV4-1	ASSHHRGLGELF
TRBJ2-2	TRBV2	ASATTGLNTGELF
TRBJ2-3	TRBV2	ASLGDTQY
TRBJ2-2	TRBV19	ASRGQAGTGELF
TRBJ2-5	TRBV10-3	AIRDRQGDETQY
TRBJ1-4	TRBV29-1	SVAHRLYEKLF
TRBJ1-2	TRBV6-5	ASSGGTAANYGYT
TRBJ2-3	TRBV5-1	ASSLGPTGRTATDTQY